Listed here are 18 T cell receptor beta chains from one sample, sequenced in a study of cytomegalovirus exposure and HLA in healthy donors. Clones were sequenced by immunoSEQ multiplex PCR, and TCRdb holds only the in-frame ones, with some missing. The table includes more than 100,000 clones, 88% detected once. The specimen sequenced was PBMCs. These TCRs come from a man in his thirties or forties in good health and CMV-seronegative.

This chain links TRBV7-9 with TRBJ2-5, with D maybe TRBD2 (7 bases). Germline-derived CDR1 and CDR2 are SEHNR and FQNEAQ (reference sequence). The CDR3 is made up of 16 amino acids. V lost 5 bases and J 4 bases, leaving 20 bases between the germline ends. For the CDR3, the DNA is TGTGCCAGCAGCAATTTGAGGGGGGGGCTTCGAGAGACCCAGTACTTC. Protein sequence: CASSNLRGGLRETQYF. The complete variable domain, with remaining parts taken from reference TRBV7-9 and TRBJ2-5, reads DTGVSQNPRHKITKRGQNVTFRCDPISEHNRLYWYRQTLGQGPEFLTYFQNEAQLEKSRLLSDRFSAERPKGSFSTLEIQRTEQGDSAMYLCASSNLRGGLRETQYFGPGTRLLVL.

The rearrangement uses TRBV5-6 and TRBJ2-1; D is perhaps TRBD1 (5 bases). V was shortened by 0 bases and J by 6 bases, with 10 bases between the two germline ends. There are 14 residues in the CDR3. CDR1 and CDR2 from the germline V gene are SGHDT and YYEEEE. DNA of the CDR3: TGTGCCAGCAGCTTGGCTCCAGGGTCCAATGAGCAGTTCTTC. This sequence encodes CASSLAPGSNEQFF.

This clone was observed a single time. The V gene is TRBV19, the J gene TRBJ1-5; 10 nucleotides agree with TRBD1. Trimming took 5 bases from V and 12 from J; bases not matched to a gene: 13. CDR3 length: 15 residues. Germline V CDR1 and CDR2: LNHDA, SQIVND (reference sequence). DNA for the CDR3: TGTGCCAGTAGTCCCGGGACAGGGGCCACGAAGGGCCAGCATTTT. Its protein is CASSPGTGATKGQHF.

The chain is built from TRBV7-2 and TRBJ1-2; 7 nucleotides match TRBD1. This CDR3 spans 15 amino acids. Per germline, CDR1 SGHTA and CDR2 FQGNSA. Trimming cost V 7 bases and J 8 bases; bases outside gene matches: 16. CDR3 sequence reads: CASTFDVAGGRGYTF. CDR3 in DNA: TGTGCCAGCACATTTGATGTCGCAGGGGGTAGAGGCTACACCTTC.

The CDR3 DNA follows: TGTGCCAGCAGCTTAGAACAGGGCGGTATGGAGACCCAGTACTTC. Its translation is CASSLEQGGMETQYF. The genes are TRBV5-6 and TRBJ2-5; TRBD1 might be the D (6 bases). The CDR3 extends over 15 amino acids. CDR1 is SGHDT, CDR2 YYEEEE, per germline. Between the trimmed V and J ends, which lost 2 bases and 5 bases, there was a span of 16 bases.

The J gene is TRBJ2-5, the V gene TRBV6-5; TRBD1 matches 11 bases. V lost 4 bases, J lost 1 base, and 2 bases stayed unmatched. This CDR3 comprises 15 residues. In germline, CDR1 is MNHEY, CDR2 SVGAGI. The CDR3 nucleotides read TGTGCCAGCAGTTCCGGGACAGGGGGCCAAGAGACCCAGTACTTC. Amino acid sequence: CASSSGTGGQETQYF.

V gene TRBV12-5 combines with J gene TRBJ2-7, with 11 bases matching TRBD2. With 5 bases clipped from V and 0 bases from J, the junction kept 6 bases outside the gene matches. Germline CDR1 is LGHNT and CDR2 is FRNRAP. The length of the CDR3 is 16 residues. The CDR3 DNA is TGTGCTAGTGGTGGCACCGGGACTAGCGGCTCCTACGAGCAGTACTTC. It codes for CASGGTGTSGSYEQYF.

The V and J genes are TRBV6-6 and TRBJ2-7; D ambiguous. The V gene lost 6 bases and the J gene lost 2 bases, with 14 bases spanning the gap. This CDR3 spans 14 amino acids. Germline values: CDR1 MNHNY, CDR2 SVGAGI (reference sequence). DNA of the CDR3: TGTGCCAGCAGCCCCCGAACTGGGCCCTACGAGCAGTACTTC. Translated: CASSPRTGPYEQYF.

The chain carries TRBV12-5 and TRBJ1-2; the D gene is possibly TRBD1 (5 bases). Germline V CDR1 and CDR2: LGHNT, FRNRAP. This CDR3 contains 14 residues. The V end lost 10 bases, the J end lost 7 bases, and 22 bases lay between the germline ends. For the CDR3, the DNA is TGTGCTACTACAGAAGGGGCCCCTATCTCTGGCTACACCTTC. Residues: CATTEGAPISGYTF.

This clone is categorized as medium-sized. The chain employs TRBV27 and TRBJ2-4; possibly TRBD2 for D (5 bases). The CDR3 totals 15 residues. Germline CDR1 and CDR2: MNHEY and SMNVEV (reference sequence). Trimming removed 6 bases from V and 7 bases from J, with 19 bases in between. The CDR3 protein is CASRSEARGFNIQYF. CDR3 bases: TGTGCCAGCAGATCGGAGGCCCGTGGGTTTAACATTCAGTACTTC.

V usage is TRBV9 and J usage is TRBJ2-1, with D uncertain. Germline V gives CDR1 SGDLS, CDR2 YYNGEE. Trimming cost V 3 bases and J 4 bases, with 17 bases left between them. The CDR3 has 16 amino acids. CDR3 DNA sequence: TGTGCCAGCAGCGAAGCCCCTGCGGATCGGTACAATGAGCAGTTCTTC. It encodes CASSEAPADRYNEQFF.

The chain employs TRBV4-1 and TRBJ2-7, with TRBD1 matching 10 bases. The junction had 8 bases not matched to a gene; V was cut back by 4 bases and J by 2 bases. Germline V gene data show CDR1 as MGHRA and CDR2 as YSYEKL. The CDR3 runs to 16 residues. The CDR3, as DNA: TGCGCCAGCAGCCCAAGCCTAGGGACAGGGGCCTACGAGCAGTACTTC. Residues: CASSPSLGTGAYEQYF.

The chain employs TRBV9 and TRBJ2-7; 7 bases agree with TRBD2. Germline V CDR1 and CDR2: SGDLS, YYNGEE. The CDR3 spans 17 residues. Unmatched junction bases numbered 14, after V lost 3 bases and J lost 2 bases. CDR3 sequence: CASSAYPGRGSTYEQYF. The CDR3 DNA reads TGTGCCAGCAGCGCCTACCCCGGGCGGGGGTCGACCTACGAGCAGTACTTC.

The CDR3 DNA reads TGTGCCAGCAGCACACGGATAGCGGGAGGGCCGGAGCAGTACTTC. It yields the protein CASSTRIAGGPEQYF. This chain uses TRBV9 with TRBJ2-7; 11 bases line up with TRBD2. This CDR3 contains 15 residues. Losses at the gene ends were 4 bases for V and 7 bases for J; bases not matched to a gene: 10. Germline lookup yields CDR1 SGDLS and CDR2 YYNGEE. The whole variable domain, filled in from reference TRBV9 and TRBJ2-7, reads DSGVTQTPKHLITATGQRVTLRCSPRSGDLSVYWYQQSLDQGLQFLIQYYNGEERAKGNILERFSAQQFPDLHSELNLSSLELGDSALYFCASSTRIAGGPEQYFGPGTRLTVT.

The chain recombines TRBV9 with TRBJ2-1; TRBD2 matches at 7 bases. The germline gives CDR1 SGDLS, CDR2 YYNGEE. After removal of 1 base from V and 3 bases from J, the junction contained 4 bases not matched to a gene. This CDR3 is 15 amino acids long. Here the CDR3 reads CASSVSGRNYNEQFF. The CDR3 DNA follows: TGTGCCAGCAGCGTATCCGGGAGGAACTACAATGAGCAGTTCTTC.

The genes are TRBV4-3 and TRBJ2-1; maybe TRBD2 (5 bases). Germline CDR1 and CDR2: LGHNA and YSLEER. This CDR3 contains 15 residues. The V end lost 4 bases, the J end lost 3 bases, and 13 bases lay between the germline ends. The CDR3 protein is CASSRTRNGYNEQFF. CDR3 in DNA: TGCGCCAGCAGCCGCACTAGAAATGGCTACAATGAGCAGTTCTTC.

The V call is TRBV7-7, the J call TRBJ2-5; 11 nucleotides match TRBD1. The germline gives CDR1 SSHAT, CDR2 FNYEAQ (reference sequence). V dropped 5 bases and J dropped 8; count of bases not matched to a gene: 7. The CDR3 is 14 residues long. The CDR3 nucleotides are TGTGCCAGCAGCCAGAGGACAGGGGGCACTACCCAGTACTTC. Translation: CASSQRTGGTTQYF.

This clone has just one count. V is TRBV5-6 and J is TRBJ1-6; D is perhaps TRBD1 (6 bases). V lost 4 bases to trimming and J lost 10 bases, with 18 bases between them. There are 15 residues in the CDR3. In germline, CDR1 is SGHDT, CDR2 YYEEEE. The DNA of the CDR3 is TGTGCCAGCAGCGACGTGGACAGCTCCAGGTCACCCCTCCACTTT. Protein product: CASSDVDSSRSPLHF. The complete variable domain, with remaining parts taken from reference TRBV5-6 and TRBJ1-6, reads DAGVTQSPTHLIKTRGQQVTLRCSPKSGHDTVSWYQQALGQGPQFIFQYYEEEERQRGNFPDRFSGHQFPNYSSELNVNALLLGDSALYLCASSDVDSSRSPLHFGNGTRLTVT.